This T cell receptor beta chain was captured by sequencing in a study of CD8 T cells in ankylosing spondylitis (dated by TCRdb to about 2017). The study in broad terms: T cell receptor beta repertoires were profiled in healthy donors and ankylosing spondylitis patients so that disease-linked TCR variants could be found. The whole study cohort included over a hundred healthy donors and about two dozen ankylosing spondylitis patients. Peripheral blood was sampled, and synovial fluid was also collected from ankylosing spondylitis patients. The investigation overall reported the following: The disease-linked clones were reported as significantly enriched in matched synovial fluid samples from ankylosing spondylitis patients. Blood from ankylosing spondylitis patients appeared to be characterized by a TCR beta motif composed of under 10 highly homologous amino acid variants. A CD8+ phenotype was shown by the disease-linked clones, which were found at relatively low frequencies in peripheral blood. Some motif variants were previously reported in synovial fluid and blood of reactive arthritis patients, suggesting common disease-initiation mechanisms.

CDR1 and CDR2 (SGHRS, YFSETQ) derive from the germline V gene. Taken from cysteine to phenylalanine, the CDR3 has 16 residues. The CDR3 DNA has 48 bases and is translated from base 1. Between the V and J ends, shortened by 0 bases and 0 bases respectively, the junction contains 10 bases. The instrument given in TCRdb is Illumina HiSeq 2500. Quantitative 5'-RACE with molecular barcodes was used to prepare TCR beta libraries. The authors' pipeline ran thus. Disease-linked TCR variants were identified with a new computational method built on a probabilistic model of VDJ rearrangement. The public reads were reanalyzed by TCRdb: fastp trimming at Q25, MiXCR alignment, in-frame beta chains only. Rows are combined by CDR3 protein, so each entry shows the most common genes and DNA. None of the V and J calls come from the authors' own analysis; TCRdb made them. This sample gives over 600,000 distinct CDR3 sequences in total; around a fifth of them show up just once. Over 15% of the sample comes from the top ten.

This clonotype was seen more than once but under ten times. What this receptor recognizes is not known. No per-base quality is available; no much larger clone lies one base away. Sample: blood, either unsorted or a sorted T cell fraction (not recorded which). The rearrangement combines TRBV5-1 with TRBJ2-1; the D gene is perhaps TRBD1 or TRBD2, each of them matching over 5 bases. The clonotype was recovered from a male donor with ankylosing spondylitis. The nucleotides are TGCGCCAGCAGCTTGGAGGGACCCCTCTCCTACAATGAGCAGTTCTTC. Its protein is CASSLEGPLSYNEQFF.